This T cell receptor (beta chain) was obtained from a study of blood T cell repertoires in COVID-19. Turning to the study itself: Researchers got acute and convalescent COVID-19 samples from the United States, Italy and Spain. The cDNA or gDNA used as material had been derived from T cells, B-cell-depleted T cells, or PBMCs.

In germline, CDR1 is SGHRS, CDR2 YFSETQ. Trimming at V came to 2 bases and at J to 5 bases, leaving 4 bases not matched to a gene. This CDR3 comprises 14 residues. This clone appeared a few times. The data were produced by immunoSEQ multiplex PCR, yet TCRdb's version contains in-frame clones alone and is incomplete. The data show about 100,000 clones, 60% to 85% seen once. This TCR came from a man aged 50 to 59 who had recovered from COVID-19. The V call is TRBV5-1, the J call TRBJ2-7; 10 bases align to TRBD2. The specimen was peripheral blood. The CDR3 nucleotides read TGCGCCAGCAGCTTAATAGCGGGGGGCCACGAGCAGTACTTC. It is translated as CASSLIAGGHEQYF.